Listed below are T cell receptor beta chains from one sample, sequenced in a study of memory CD4+ T cells and cytomegalovirus serostatus. Clones were read by immunoSEQ multiplex PCR, and TCRdb kept only the in-frame ones, dropping some. The profile covers 35,000 to 50,000 clones, with over 60% appearing a single time and roughly 1.1% taken by the ten largest. Sequencing used memory CD4+ T cells from blood. The source of these receptors is an adult in good health and CMV-seronegative. The CDR3 runs from the conserved cysteine through the conserved F or W. The D gene is left open where the match is weak. Clone size is stated in some rows and not others, as once, few, many or a class when expanded.

j_call cdr3_length d_call v_call clone_size cdr3_aa cdr3_nt
TRBJ1-1 13 - TRBV29-1 - CSVDRRGRTEAFF TGCAGCGTTGATAGGCGGGGACGCACTGAAGCTTTCTTT
TRBJ2-3 14 - TRBV14 - CASSPSSTQDTQYF TGTGCCAGCAGCCCATCTAGTACCCAGGATACGCAGTATTTT
TRBJ2-2 11 - TRBV20-1 - CSARDRGELFF TGCAGTGCTAGAGATCGTGGAGAGCTGTTTTTT
TRBJ2-5 16 - TRBV11-2 - CASSARAGGVGETQYF TGTGCCAGCAGCGCACGGGCAGGGGGGGTTGGGGAGACCCAGTACTTC
TRBJ2-3 16 TRBD2 TRBV5-1 once CASSLGGTSGTDTQYF TGCGCCAGCAGCTTGGGTGGGACTAGCGGCACAGATACGCAGTATTTT
TRBJ1-1 13 - TRBV11-3 few CASSLSENTEAFF TGTGCCAGCAGCTTATCAGAGAACACTGAAGCTTTCTTT
TRBJ1-1 13 - TRBV2 - CASSSDMNTEAFF TGTGCCAGCAGTTCAGACATGAACACTGAAGCTTTCTTT
TRBJ1-3 14 - TRBV5-6 - CASSLTSSGNTIYF TGTGCCAGCAGCTTGACTAGCTCTGGAAACACCATATATTTT
TRBJ2-3 13 - TRBV6-1 - CASSEVRGDTQYF TGTGCCAGCAGTGAAGTCAGGGGAGATACGCAGTATTTT
TRBJ2-7 18 - TRBV7-8 - CASSPGSSMGTRRYEQYF TGTGCCAGCAGCCCCGGGTCGAGTATGGGGACGAGGAGATACGAGCAGTACTTC
TRBJ1-2 13 - TRBV4-2 - CASSQGGRYGYTF TGTGCCAGCAGCCAAGGGGGCAGGTATGGCTACACCTTC
TRBJ1-3 17 - TRBV18 - CASSPRDIRNSGNTIYF TGTGCCAGCTCACCTCGGGACATACGGAACTCTGGAAACACCATATATTTT
TRBJ2-5 13 TRBD1 TRBV30 - CAWSGQGGETQYF TGTGCCTGGAGTGGACAGGGCGGCGAGACCCAGTACTTC
TRBJ2-6 17 - TRBV7-8 - CASSLGRSRGGANVLTF TGTGCCAGCAGCTTAGGCCGCTCGCGTGGGGGGGCCAACGTCCTGACTTTC
TRBJ1-5 15 TRBD1 TRBV19 - CASSIRTGTDQPQHF TGTGCCAGTAGTATCCGGACAGGGACGGATCAGCCCCAGCATTTT
TRBJ2-3 17 TRBD2 TRBV10-1 - CASSEFGSGRSTDTQYF TGCGCCAGCAGTGAGTTCGGTAGCGGGAGAAGTACAGATACGCAGTATTTT
TRBJ2-1 14 TRBD2 TRBV6-5 - CASNEREAYNEQFF TGTGCCAGCAACGAGCGGGAGGCCTACAATGAGCAGTTCTTC
TRBJ1-5 15 TRBD1 TRBV6-1 - CASSIRQGSNQPQHF TGTGCCAGCAGTATAAGACAGGGAAGCAATCAGCCCCAGCATTTT